This T cell receptor (beta chain) was recovered during a study of T cell repertoires in aging, cancer and after chemotherapy. Overall study findings and caveats: Median generation probability rose over the chemotherapy interval in each cancer cohort, suggesting rebound thymic output.

This clonotype showed up just once. Antigen: not known. A mixed TRB-A/B primer pool amplified rearranged TRB by multiplex touch-down PCR. TCRdb reprocessed the multiplex PCR reads with MiXCR, giving one entry per CDR3 protein. The sample shows 690 or so distinct CDR3 sequences, roughly 21% of them seen only once. From germline, CDR1 is MDHEN and CDR2 SYDVKM. Trimming left V 4 bases short and J 4 bases short, with 14 bases between. The CDR3 length is 14 residues. Peripheral blood genomic DNA, not sorted cells or RNA, was the template. The sequence derives from a human donor with a blood cancer. Input material: blood. The chain couples TRBV28 to TRBJ2-7; TRBD2 is a possible D gene (6 bases). The CDR3 DNA reads TGTGCCAGCAGTTGGGGCGGGAATTCGTACGAGCAGTACTTC. Its protein is CASSWGGNSYEQYF.